This T cell receptor beta chain was obtained from a study of blood T cell repertoires in COVID-19 (dated by TCRdb to 2020 to 2021). Background on the whole study: Samples covering the acute and convalescent phases of COVID-19 were provided by collaborators in the United States, Italy and Spain. The prospective study material was composed of cDNA or gDNA derived from T cells, B-cell-depleted T cells, or PBMCs. The samples were drawn from two sources: the first 160 participants of the ongoing ImmuneRACE study, and about 1,300 subjects contributed by 6 global collaborators. The repertoires were made available in a free public database intended to serve as a resource for research on the immune response to SARS-CoV-2. Where HLA class I and class II types were available, the types were taken from metadata supplied by the sample provider, not from assay-based typing. Nearly every sample came with metadata listing a de-identified subject ID, COVID-19 status, age in years and sex. Deeply sampled blood TCRbeta repertoires from subjects exposed to, actively infected with, or recovered from COVID-19 were included in the dataset. On the study overall, not on this receptor specifically: How much clinical and demographic metadata was included differed by source and by participant, and the metadata was provided uncurated.

About this clone: The antigen this receptor binds is unknown. No base qualities exist here, and no much larger clone lies one base off it. In the same sample, other DNA sequences code for this CDR3.

Samples from volunteer blood donors who had recovered from COVID-19 were contributed by a second Seattle source. Whole blood was collected in K2EDTA tubes by collaborating institutions according to the institutions' own protocols. For TCRbeta analysis, collaborators shipped samples as frozen whole blood, isolated PBMCs, or DNA extracted from either of those sample types. TCRbeta CDR3 regions were amplified from genomic DNA by means of the immunoSEQ Assay, a bias-controlled multiplex PCR. The authors processed their data as follows. Within the assay, amplification of reference gene primers was used to estimate how many nucleated cells each sample contained. To quantify the absolute abundance of each unique TCRbeta CDR3 rearrangement, sequence reads were collapsed and filtered. For each sample, productive Simpson clonality was calculated as the square root of Simpson's diversity index over productive rearrangements. TCRdb's version of the immuneACCESS table is confined to in-frame rearrangements and falls short of the full clone set. An unresolved V gene accounts for under half of the shortfall where checked; the remainder is of unknown origin. V, J and clone size derive from that table, while D and trimming were established from the DNA sequence. Across this sample there are roughly 290,000 clones, with 87% seen only once. Clones ranked in the top ten supply roughly 7.1% of the sample.

The germline V gene yields SQVTM for CDR1 and ANQGSEA for CDR2. Trimmed from V: 7 bases; trimmed from J: 1 base; junction bases lacking a gene match: 6. There are 13 amino acids in the CDR3, from cysteine to phenylalanine inclusive. Only the CDR3 DNA stays, 39 bases, in frame from base 1. Specimen: peripheral blood. The sequence was obtained from a woman in her 50s who had recovered from COVID-19. The chain joins TRBV29-1 to TRBJ1-1; TRBD1 matches 7 bases in the middle. DNA sequence: TGCAGCGCACGGACAGGCGGGAACACTGAAGCTTTCTTT. Translated, this gives CSARTGGNTEAFF.